These 30 T cell receptor beta chains were sequenced from one sample in a study of regulatory T cells in long-lasting Graves disease. The time point: persistent/refractory GD, antithyroid drugs over 5 years with positive TRAb. PBMC RNA was the source of the TCR library. Arm-PCR of CDR3 regions and iRepertoire HTBI primers were used to build TCR beta libraries. MiXCR, applied by TCRdb to the multiplex PCR reads, yields one record per CDR3 protein. The sample lists about 660,000 distinct CDR3 sequences; around 30% were seen once. The sample was peripheral blood mononuclear cells (PBMCs), taken when the disease was refractory, from a patient treated with antithyroid drugs. These TCRs come from a female donor with Graves disease.

There are many counts of this clonotype. This chain connects TRBV5-1 to TRBJ1-1; D gene ambiguous. The germline gives CDR1 SGHRS, CDR2 YFSETQ. V dropped 4 bases and J dropped 0 bases, with 7 bases sitting between them. CDR3 length equals 13 residues. Here the CDR3 reads CASSGALNTEAFF. For the CDR3, the DNA is TGCGCCAGCAGCGGCGCTTTGAACACTGAAGCTTTCTTT. Combining the CDR3 with reference TRBV5-1 and TRBJ1-1 gives the whole variable domain KAGVTQTPRYLIKTRGQQVTLSCSPISGHRSVSWYQQTPGQGLQFLFEYFSETQRNKGNFPGRFSGRQFSNSRSEMNVSTLELGDSALYLCASSGALNTEAFFGQGTRLTVV.

The J gene is TRBJ1-5, the V gene TRBV6-2 or TRBV6-3; 9 bases match TRBD1. With V trimmed by 7 bases and J by 1 base, 8 bases remained unmatched. This CDR3 is 16 amino acids long. Germline CDR1 is MNHEY and CDR2 is SVGEGT. The CDR3 reads CASNGVGTGSNQPQHF. CDR3 sequence (DNA): TGTGCCAGCAACGGGGTGGGGACAGGGAGCAATCAGCCCCAGCATTTT.

The chain couples TRBV5-1 to TRBJ1-2; the match to TRBD1 covers 9 bases. The trim removed 4 bases at V and 6 bases at J, leaving 10 bases unmatched. This CDR3 contains 15 residues. Germline CDR1 is SGHRS and CDR2 is YFSETQ. For the CDR3, the DNA is TGCGCCAGCAGCCCGTTGGGACAGGGAGAGAATGGCTACACCTTC. Its protein is CASSPLGQGENGYTF.

The rearrangement links TRBV19 to TRBJ1-1, with 7 bases that match TRBD1. Germline-derived CDR1 and CDR2 are LNHDA and SQIVND (reference sequence). The CDR3 spans 16 residues. V was pared by 3 bases and J by 1 base, with 8 bases of the junction left unmatched. CDR3 amino acids: CASSIPRQGWNTEAFF. The CDR3, as DNA: TGTGCCAGTAGTATCCCTAGACAGGGTTGGAACACTGAAGCTTTCTTT.

V usage is TRBV20-1 and J usage is TRBJ1-4, with TRBD1 as a possible D gene (6 bases). CDR1 and CDR2 (germline): DFQATT, SNEGSKA (reference sequence). Trimming stripped 7 bases from V and 4 bases from J, with 19 bases between. The CDR3 runs 15 residues. The DNA of the CDR3 is TGCAGTGTCGAACAAGGCGGGGGCTATAATGAAAAACTGTTTTTT. Translated, it gives CSVEQGGGYNEKLFF.

This clonotype was found many times. V and J are TRBV11-2 and TRBJ1-1; tentative D call: TRBD1 (6 bases). CDR1 is SGHAT and CDR2 is FQNNGV in the germline V gene. Trimming took off 5 bases at V and 0 bases at J, with 13 bases between the two ends. The CDR3 contains 15 residues. The chain's CDR3 is CASSARGGMNTEAFF. The CDR3 DNA sequence: TGTGCCAGCAGCGCCAGAGGGGGAATGAACACTGAAGCTTTCTTT. Using reference TRBV11-2 and TRBJ1-1 for the parts outside the CDR3, the full variable domain is EAGVAQSPRYKIIEKRQSVAFWCNPISGHATLYWYQQILGQGPKLLIQFQNNGVVDDSQLPKDRFSAERLKGVDSTLKIQPAKLEDSAVYLCASSARGGMNTEAFFGQGTRLTVV.

V gene TRBV19 combines with J gene TRBJ1-1; D remains ambiguous. Per the germline V gene, CDR1 is LNHDA and CDR2 is SQIVND (reference sequence). V was shortened by 5 bases and J by 1 base, with 11 bases between the two germline ends. The CDR3 consists of 14 residues. The CDR3 sequence: CASSARPGNTEAFF. Written as DNA, the CDR3 is TGTGCCAGTAGTGCCCGCCCAGGGAACACTGAAGCTTTCTTT.

This chain links TRBV19 with TRBJ1-5; TRBD1 is a possible D gene (5 bases). Trimming pared 5 bases from V and 2 bases from J, leaving 19 bases between. This CDR3 comprises 17 residues. Germline-derived CDR1 and CDR2 are LNHDA and SQIVND (reference sequence). The CDR3 DNA is TGTGCCAGTAGTTCCCCTTACCGAGACAGACGCAATCAGCCCCAGCATTTT. Translated, it gives CASSSPYRDRRNQPQHF.

J is TRBJ1-6 and V is TRBV20-1, with 8 positions matching TRBD1. CDR1 and CDR2 from the germline V gene are DFQATT and SNEGSKA (reference sequence). Trimming at V came to 7 bases and at J to 14 bases, leaving 7 bases not matched to a gene. The length of the CDR3 is 11 residues. The CDR3 bases are TGCAGTGTTACAGGGGGGGTGGCCCTCCACTTT. Its translation: CSVTGGVALHF.

The rearrangement joins TRBV7-2 to TRBJ2-7, with 8 nucleotides matching TRBD2. Germline values: CDR1 SGHTA, CDR2 FQGNSA. J was trimmed by 2 bases and V by 7 bases; bases with no gene match: 10. This CDR3 has 15 amino acids. In DNA, the CDR3 is TGTGCCAGCAAAGCCGGGACTAGGCCTACCTACGAGCAGTACTTC. Translated, it gives CASKAGTRPTYEQYF. Variable domain in full (rest from reference TRBV7-2 and TRBJ2-7): GAGVSQSPSNKVTEKGKDVELRCDPISGHTALYWYRQSLGQGLEFLIYFQGNSAPDKSGLPSDRFSAERTGGSVSTLTIQRTQQEDSAVYLCASKAGTRPTYEQYFGPGTRLTVT.

This clonotype was found a few times. The chain recombines TRBV10-3 with TRBJ2-2; D gene uncertain. The CDR3 sequence is 12 residues long. V was trimmed by 6 bases and J by 7 bases, leaving 9 bases between them. CDR1 ENHRY and CDR2 SYGVKD come from the germline V gene. The CDR3 spells CAISIVSGELFF. In DNA, the CDR3 is TGTGCCATCAGCATAGTAAGCGGGGAGCTGTTTTTT.

This clonotype has a count of ten or more. CDR3 in DNA: TGTGCCAGCACGCTGGTAGCTGGGGCCAACGTCCTGACTTTC. It yields the protein CASTLVAGANVLTF. The chain recombines TRBV2 with TRBJ2-6; D gene unclear. Germline loops: CDR1 SNHLY, CDR2 FYNNEI. The CDR3 runs to 14 residues. With 7 bases removed from V and 2 bases from J, the gap between germline ends came to 9 bases.

This chain connects TRBV7-3 to TRBJ1-2; the D is unclear. This CDR3 is built from 16 residues. Trimming left V 1 base short and J 6 bases short, with 18 bases between. Germline CDR1 and CDR2: SGHTA and FQGTGA. CDR3 DNA: TGTGCCAGCAGCTTAATAAGAAGGGTAAATTCACATGGCTACACCTTC. Amino acids: CASSLIRRVNSHGYTF.

This clonotype was counted ten times or more. The chain joins TRBV6-1 to TRBJ1-1; D uncertain. Germline CDR1 MNHNS, CDR2 SASEGT. The V and J ends lost 3 bases and 3 bases respectively, with 8 bases between them. The CDR3 extends over 13 amino acids. CDR3 in DNA: TGTGCCAGCAGTGAGTTGGGAGACACTGAAGCTTTCTTT. Its translation: CASSELGDTEAFF.

In its sample, this clonotype was seen a few times. J is TRBJ2-5 and V is TRBV28; D may correspond to TRBD1 or TRBD2 (5 bases each). CDR1 and CDR2 (germline): MDHEN, SYDVKM. Trimming stripped 3 bases from V and 0 bases from J, with 26 bases between. The CDR3 length is 20 residues. The DNA of the CDR3 is TGTGCCAGCAGTTTGAGTAAAGGCAGGGACGATTCCCCCAACCAAGAGACCCAGTACTTC. It yields the protein CASSLSKGRDDSPNQETQYF.

This clonotype was observed at least ten times. V and J are TRBV6-5 and TRBJ1-2; perhaps TRBD1 as D (6 bases). Germline V gene data show CDR1 as MNHEY and CDR2 as SVGAGI. The CDR3 contains 14 residues. Deletions cut 2 bases from V and 2 bases from J, with 9 bases between. The CDR3 coding sequence is TGTGCCAGCAGTTACCTCCAGGGGAACTATGGCTACACCTTC. Its translation: CASSYLQGNYGYTF.

This clonotype was found a few times. The J gene is TRBJ1-4, the V gene TRBV28; D is unclear. V was shortened by 4 bases and J by 0 bases, with 12 bases between the two germline ends. In germline, CDR1 is MDHEN, CDR2 SYDVKM. This CDR3 spans 16 amino acids. CDR3 bases: TGTGCCAGCAGTTCCCCATTCTTTGCAACTAATGAAAAACTGTTTTTT. It is translated as CASSSPFFATNEKLFF.

A few counts support this clonotype. V gene TRBV20-1 combines with J gene TRBJ2-7; unclear D gene. The V end was cut by 2 bases, the J end by 0 bases, with 8 bases between. From germline, CDR1 is DFQATT and CDR2 SNEGSKA (reference sequence). This CDR3 spans 13 amino acids. CDR3 nucleotide sequence: TGCAGTGCTAGACTAGGCCGCTCCTACGAGCAGTACTTC. It codes for CSARLGRSYEQYF.

This chain uses TRBV12-3 or TRBV12-4 with TRBJ1-1; D ambiguous. Trimming shortened V by 6 bases and J by 2 bases, and 22 bases separated the two germline ends. The CDR3 length is 17 residues. Here the CDR3 DNA reads TGTGCCAGCAGGTACATTCCCCCCTTGGAGGGAAACACTGAAGCTTTCTTT. Translation: CASRYIPPLEGNTEAFF.

The rearrangement links TRBV18 to TRBJ1-1, with D unclear. This CDR3 spans 13 amino acids. Per the germline V gene, CDR1 is KGHSH and CDR2 is LQKENI. V was pared by 1 base and J by 12 bases, with 15 bases between. In DNA form, the CDR3 reads TGTGCCAGCTCACCACTATCAGACTGGGAAACTTTCTTT. Amino acid sequence: CASSPLSDWETFF.

This clonotype was seen ten or more times. The chain combines TRBV2 with TRBJ2-4; TRBD1 matches at 8 bases. CDR3 size: 11 residues. Trimming cost V 3 bases and J 13 bases; bases outside gene matches: 2. Germline V gives CDR1 SNHLY, CDR2 FYNNEI. In nucleotides, the CDR3 is TGTGCCAGCAGTGATGACAGGGGACAGTACTTC. Its protein is CASSDDRGQYF.

V and J are TRBV6-1 and TRBJ1-4, with 7 bases lining up with TRBD1. There are 14 residues in the CDR3. CDR1 is MNHNS, CDR2 SASEGT, per germline. Trimming removed 6 bases from V and 5 bases from J; junction bases left unmatched: 6. This CDR3 is CASRWDSSNEKLFF. The CDR3, as DNA: TGTGCCAGCAGATGGGACAGCTCAAATGAAAAACTGTTTTTT.

The J gene is TRBJ1-3, the V gene TRBV5-1; weak D call: TRBD1 (6 bases). This CDR3 region has 17 residues. CDR1 and CDR2 (germline): SGHRS, YFSETQ. The V gene lost 6 bases and the J gene lost 0 bases, with 19 bases spanning the gap. CDR3 sequence: CASTHGQLSPSGNTIYF. CDR3 nucleotides: TGCGCCAGCACCCACGGACAGTTGAGCCCCTCTGGAAACACCATATATTTT.

Worth noting for this clonotype: It may be a read error: a sequence one base away is much more abundant. The J gene is TRBJ2-5, the V gene TRBV12-3 or TRBV12-4, with D perhaps TRBD1 (6 bases). The CDR3 contains 13 residues. CDR3 coding DNA: TGTGCCGGCAGTCCCCGAAGGGGGGAGACCCAGTACTTC. This sequence encodes CAGSPRRGETQYF.

The CDR3 sequence is CASSSPGRPSNEQYF. Written as DNA, the CDR3 is TGTGCCAGCAGTTCCCCGGGACGCCCATCAAACGAGCAGTACTTC. J is TRBJ2-7 and V is TRBV28; either TRBD1 or TRBD2 may supply D (5 bases each). Germline V gene sequence: CDR1 MDHEN, CDR2 SYDVKM. The CDR3 has 15 residues. V lost 4 bases and J 5 bases, leaving 18 bases between the germline ends.

This clonotype was counted once. The rearrangement joins TRBV19 to TRBJ2-6; 10 bases map to TRBD1. CDR1 is LNHDA, CDR2 SQIVND, per germline (reference sequence). V shed 5 bases, J shed 1 base, and the junction held 2 bases outside the gene matches. This CDR3 contains 16 residues. CDR3 nucleotide sequence: TGTGCCAGTAGTGGACAGGGGGGGTCTGGGGCCAACGTCCTGACTTTC. Encoded protein: CASSGQGGSGANVLTF.

There are many counts of this clonotype. This rearrangement joins TRBV12-3 or TRBV12-4 to TRBJ1-1; D gene ambiguous. This CDR3 has 15 amino acids. The V end was cut by 3 bases, the J end by 0 bases, with 11 bases between. The CDR3 sequence is CASSFNGQLNTEAFF. The CDR3 coding sequence is TGTGCCAGCAGTTTTAATGGGCAGCTGAACACTGAAGCTTTCTTT.

The sample holds many counts of this clonotype. V and J are TRBV28 and TRBJ2-5, with 11 bases that match TRBD2. Germline CDR1 is MDHEN and CDR2 is SYDVKM. Unmatched junction bases numbered 8, after V lost 6 bases and J lost 5 bases. The CDR3 covers 15 residues. CDR3 in DNA: TGTGCCAGCAGCTTACTAGCGGGAGATCAGGAGACCCAGTACTTC. This translates into CASSLLAGDQETQYF.

The chain couples TRBV12-5 to TRBJ2-7; no firm D call. CDR3 length equals 14 residues. Germline CDR1 and CDR2: LGHNT and FRNRAP. V shed 5 bases and J shed 3 bases, with 14 bases lying between them. The CDR3, as DNA: TGTGCTAGTGGTGCCCCTCTTCACTTCTACGAGCAGTACTTC. This sequence encodes CASGAPLHFYEQYF.

This chain joins TRBV28 and TRBJ1-1; D gene uncertain. The CDR3 contains 12 residues. V shed 3 bases and J shed 10 bases, with 12 bases lying between them. Germline values: CDR1 MDHEN, CDR2 SYDVKM. CDR3 sequence: CASSFRDASAFF. The CDR3 nucleotides are TGTGCCAGCAGTTTTCGAGACGCATCAGCTTTCTTT.